This TCR beta chain was retrieved from a study of shared T cell receptors in the human thymus. The assay was immunoSEQ multiplex PCR, and TCRdb's table has in-frame clones only and misses some. The table lists hundreds of thousands of clones, approximately 90% of them singletons. CDR3 length: 14 residues. The germline gives CDR1 SGHRS, CDR2 YFSETQ. V was shortened by 4 bases and J by 6 bases, with 14 bases between the two germline ends. These records were also assigned to another study, of human thymus T cells.

The receptor was isolated from a boy younger than two with a congenital heart defect. The chain couples TRBV5-1 to TRBJ2-1; tentative D call: TRBD2 (5 bases). The source material was thymocytes. CDR3 DNA sequence: TGCGCCAGCAGCCCACGTCCGGCGGGCAATGAGCAGTTCTTC. It specifies CASSPRPAGNEQFF.